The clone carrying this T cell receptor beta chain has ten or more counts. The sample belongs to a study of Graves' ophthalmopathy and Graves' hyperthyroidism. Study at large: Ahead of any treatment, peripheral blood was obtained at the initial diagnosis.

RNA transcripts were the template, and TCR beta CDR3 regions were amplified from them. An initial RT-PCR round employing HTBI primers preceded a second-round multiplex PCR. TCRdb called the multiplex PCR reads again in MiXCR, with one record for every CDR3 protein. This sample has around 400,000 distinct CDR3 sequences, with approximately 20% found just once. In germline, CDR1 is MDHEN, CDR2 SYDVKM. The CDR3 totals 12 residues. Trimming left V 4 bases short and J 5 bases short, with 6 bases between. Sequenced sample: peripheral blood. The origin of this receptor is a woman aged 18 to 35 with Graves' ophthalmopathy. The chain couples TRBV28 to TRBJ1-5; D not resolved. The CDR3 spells CASSSSHQPQHF. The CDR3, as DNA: TGTGCCAGCAGTTCTTCCCATCAGCCCCAGCATTTT.